The 31 T cell receptor beta chains reported below all come from one sample, sequenced in a study of PD-L1 blockade in urothelial cancer. Some clones are missing from TCRdb's copy, which holds only in-frame ones; the method was immunoSEQ multiplex PCR. The sample holds approximately 50,000 clones; more than 80% are singletons and the top ten take about 1.2%. The time point here: pretreatment peripheral blood. The sequences come from PBMCs, collected around atezolizumab (anti-PD-L1) treatment. Receptors originate from a man aged 50 or older with urothelial cancer.

CDR3 region: CASSESSGKDGYTF. CDR3 nucleotide sequence: TGCGCCAGCAGTGAGTCCTCGGGAAAGGATGGCTACACCTTC. The rearrangement joins TRBV10-2 to TRBJ1-2, with no clear D. V was trimmed by 0 bases and J by 6 bases, leaving 11 bases between them. This CDR3 spans 14 amino acids. The germline V gene encodes CDR1 WSHSY and CDR2 SAAADI.

This clone appeared a single time. The V call is TRBV25-1, the J call TRBJ2-3; 13 nucleotides align to TRBD2. V was clipped by 3 bases and J by 6 bases; unmatched bases: 9. CDR1 and CDR2 (germline): MGHDK, SYGVNS. The CDR3 has 17 residues. The CDR3 reads CASSDIRTSGSPDTQYF. Here the CDR3 DNA reads TGTGCCAGCAGTGACATACGGACTAGCGGGAGCCCCGATACGCAGTATTTT.

The chain has TRBV7-2 and TRBJ2-5, with D possibly TRBD2 on 5 matching bases. V lost 5 bases to trimming and J lost 5 bases, with 15 bases between them. The CDR3 spans 14 residues. In germline, CDR1 is SGHTA, CDR2 FQGNSA. CDR3 sequence (DNA): TGTGCCAGCAGCCACCTCGGGCTAGCTGAGACCCAGTACTTC. Translation gives CASSHLGLAETQYF.

The rearrangement links TRBV19 to TRBJ2-1; TRBD2 agrees at 7 bases. Germline V lookup: CDR1 LNHDA, CDR2 SQIVND (reference sequence). The CDR3 sequence is 16 residues long. V trimming: 2 bases; J trimming: 4 bases; junction bases outside the gene matches: 8. The CDR3 coding sequence is TGTGCCAGTAGTATAAGGACCACAGCGGGGTACAATGAGCAGTTCTTC. Amino acids: CASSIRTTAGYNEQFF.

The V call is TRBV30, the J call TRBJ1-2; 9 nucleotides align to TRBD1. CDR1 is GTSNPN and CDR2 is SVGIG in the germline V gene (reference sequence). J gave up 7 bases and V 3 bases, and 9 bases lay outside the gene matches. This CDR3 has 14 residues. The CDR3 spells CAWRRETGGSGYTF. In nucleotides, the CDR3 is TGTGCCTGGAGAAGGGAGACAGGGGGAAGTGGCTACACCTTC.

J is TRBJ2-7 and V is TRBV27; D is perhaps TRBD2 (5 bases). V was trimmed by 3 bases and J by 3 bases, leaving 12 bases between them. This CDR3 is 14 amino acids long. Germline loops: CDR1 MNHEY, CDR2 SMNVEV (reference sequence). The CDR3 DNA sequence: TGTGCCAGCAGTTTCCAACTAGGGAGCTACGAGCAGTACTTC. Translated: CASSFQLGSYEQYF.

V is TRBV12-2 and J is TRBJ1-1; TRBD1, the D gene given by the table, was not confirmed from the DNA. TRBV12-2 is noted as a pseudogene. The CDR3 extends over 14 amino acids. The CDR3 region has the DNA TGTGCAAGTCGCTTCCGACAGGGGAGAACTGAAGCTTTCTTT. Encoded protein: CASRFRQGRTEAFF.

This chain uses TRBV6-5 with TRBJ2-3; a possible D gene is TRBD1 (5 bases). V gave up 5 bases and J gave up 4 bases, with 13 bases separating them. The CDR3 consists of 14 residues. CDR1 and CDR2 from the germline V gene are MNHEY and SVGAGI. CDR3 in amino acids: CASSRPTVSDTQYF. The CDR3 coding sequence is TGTGCCAGCAGTCGCCCGACAGTCTCAGATACGCAGTATTTT.

The V call is TRBV7-3, the J call TRBJ2-3; 12 nucleotides agree with TRBD2. Trimming cost V 5 bases and J 0 bases; bases outside gene matches: 12. The CDR3 is 19 residues long. The germline V gene has CDR1 SGHTA and CDR2 FQGTGA. The CDR3 protein is CASSISGTSGPSSTDTQYF. For the CDR3, the DNA is TGTGCCAGCAGCATATCCGGGACTAGCGGGCCCTCTAGCACAGATACGCAGTATTTT.

The chain employs TRBV4-1 and TRBJ2-7, with D uncertain. Germline CDR1 reads MGHRA; CDR2 reads YSYEKL. V dropped 4 bases and J dropped 7 bases, with 23 bases sitting between them. This CDR3 spans 16 amino acids. The CDR3 nucleotides read TGCGCCAGCAGCCCCCTCCCGACGCCGATTGCCGGGGAGCAGTACTTC. Translated, it gives CASSPLPTPIAGEQYF.

The chain is built from TRBV5-4 and TRBJ1-4, with D possibly matching TRBD1 (5 bases). CDR1 SGHNT and CDR2 YYREEE come from the germline V gene (reference sequence). The CDR3 extends over 13 amino acids. The germline V and J ends were trimmed by 0 bases and 7 bases, with 7 bases remaining between them. This CDR3 is CASSLGGGEKLFF. In nucleotides, the CDR3 is TGTGCCAGCAGCTTGGGGGGGGGTGAAAAACTGTTTTTT.

This clone was detected only once. In DNA form, the CDR3 reads TGTGCCTGGAGCAGGTCCTCCTACGAGCAGTACTTC. Translated, it gives CAWSRSSYEQYF. V gene TRBV30 combines with J gene TRBJ2-7, with no clear D. CDR1 and CDR2 (germline): GTSNPN, SVGIG (reference sequence). CDR3 length equals 12 residues. Trimming pared 3 bases from V and 0 bases from J, leaving 6 bases between. The full variable domain, its missing parts supplied by reference TRBV30 and TRBJ2-7, is SQTIHQWPATLVQPVGSPLSLECTVEGTSNPNLYWYRQAAGRGLQLLFYSVGIGQISSEVPQNLSASRPQDRQFILSSKKLLLSDSGFYLCAWSRSSYEQYFGPGTRLTVT.

V usage is TRBV5-1 and J usage is TRBJ2-3; possible D gene TRBD1, 6 bases. Trimming removed 0 bases from V and 2 bases from J, with 7 bases in between. CDR1 is SGHRS, CDR2 YFSETQ, per germline. There are 14 residues in the CDR3. For the CDR3, the DNA is TGCGCCAGCAGCTTGGGACAGGTCACAGATACGCAGTATTTT. Amino acid sequence: CASSLGQVTDTQYF.

The chain is built from TRBV9 and TRBJ1-2; tentative D call: TRBD1 (5 bases). V was cut by 0 bases and J by 4 bases, with 10 bases left in between. The CDR3 length is 14 residues. Germline CDR1 is SGDLS and CDR2 is YYNGEE. Here the CDR3 DNA reads TGTGCCAGCAGCGTAGAAGGGGCCCCCTATGGCTACACCTTC. This gives the protein CASSVEGAPYGYTF. Using reference TRBV9 and TRBJ1-2 for the parts outside the CDR3, the full variable domain is DSGVTQTPKHLITATGQRVTLRCSPRSGDLSVYWYQQSLDQGLQFLIQYYNGEERAKGNILERFSAQQFPDLHSELNLSSLELGDSALYFCASSVEGAPYGYTFGSGTRLTVV.

The chain carries TRBV9 and TRBJ2-3, with D maybe TRBD2 (6 bases). V gave up 0 bases and J gave up 2 bases, with 13 bases separating them. This CDR3 is 16 amino acids long. In germline, CDR1 is SGDLS, CDR2 YYNGEE. The CDR3 DNA reads TGTGCCAGCAGCGTAGAGGAGGGTGCCCTCACAGATACGCAGTATTTT. It is translated as CASSVEEGALTDTQYF.

This clone was seen once. This chain uses TRBV6-1 with TRBJ1-3; D call uncertain. The V gene's germline CDR1 is MNHNS and CDR2 SASEGT. The CDR3 loop spans 16 amino acids. V was clipped by 2 bases and J by 2 bases, with 13 bases between them. CDR3 protein: CASSEFAVGAGNTIYF. The CDR3 DNA follows: TGTGCCAGCAGTGAATTTGCCGTCGGGGCTGGAAACACCATATATTTT.

This chain links TRBV6-1 with TRBJ1-2; TRBD1 matches at 9 bases. Germline V lookup: CDR1 MNHNS, CDR2 SASEGT. This CDR3 contains 13 residues. Losses at the gene ends were 5 bases for V and 13 bases for J; bases not matched to a gene: 11. CDR3 coding DNA: TGTGCCAGCAGTCCTCCCGGGACAGGGTATCTCACCTTC. Its protein product is CASSPPGTGYLTF.

The V call is TRBV19, the J call TRBJ2-5, with 7 bases aligning to TRBD2. The junction had 6 bases not matched to a gene; V was cut back by 5 bases and J by 3 bases. CDR1 LNHDA and CDR2 SQIVND come from the germline V gene (reference sequence). This CDR3 comprises 14 residues. The CDR3 coding sequence is TGTGCCAGTAGTGCCTCGGCGGGGGAAGAGACCCAGTACTTC. Protein sequence: CASSASAGEETQYF.

This rearrangement joins TRBV28 to TRBJ2-3; TRBD2 matches 7 bases. J was trimmed by 10 bases and V by 10 bases; bases with no gene match: 11. The CDR3 has 12 residues. Germline assignment: CDR1 MDHEN and CDR2 SYDVKM. CDR3 protein: CATKSAGVPQYF. Written as DNA, the CDR3 is TGTGCCACCAAGTCGGCGGGAGTCCCGCAGTATTTT.

The chain combines TRBV11-3 with TRBJ2-5; the match to TRBD2 covers 9 bases. Germline values: CDR1 SGHNT, CDR2 YENEEA. After removal of 1 base from V and 2 bases from J, the junction contained 5 bases not matched to a gene. The CDR3 is 16 amino acids. The CDR3 region has the DNA TGTGCCAGCAGCTTAGGTCTAACTAGCGGGCAAGAGACCCAGTACTTC. It codes for CASSLGLTSGQETQYF.

This chain connects TRBV15 to TRBJ2-1; possible D gene TRBD2, 6 bases. Germline assignment: CDR1 LNHNV and CDR2 YYDKDF (reference sequence). This CDR3 region has 16 residues. V gave up 1 base and J gave up 9 bases, with 19 bases separating them. The CDR3 region is CATSRGYSGPRGEQFF. The CDR3 DNA is TGTGCCACCAGCAGAGGGTATAGCGGCCCTCGCGGTGAGCAGTTCTTC.

The rearrangement uses TRBV14 and TRBJ2-3, with D tentatively TRBD2 (6 bases). Per the germline V gene, CDR1 is SGHDN and CDR2 is FVKESK. This CDR3 contains 15 residues. Trimming shortened V by 6 bases and J by 4 bases, and 17 bases separated the two germline ends. CDR3 region: CASSPVGLPPDTQYF. The DNA for the CDR3 is TGTGCCAGCAGTCCGGTGGGACTGCCCCCAGATACGCAGTATTTT.

J is TRBJ2-7 and V is TRBV7-2; TRBD1 might be the D (5 bases). Trimming took 1 base from V and 1 from J, leaving 8 bases between them. The CDR3 totals 14 residues. In germline, CDR1 is SGHTA, CDR2 FQGNSA. The CDR3 region is CASSLGGRSYEQYF. The CDR3 DNA follows: TGTGCCAGCAGCTTAGGGGGCAGGTCCTACGAGCAGTACTTC. The whole variable domain, filled in from reference TRBV7-2 and TRBJ2-7, reads GAGVSQSPSNKVTEKGKDVELRCDPISGHTALYWYRQSLGQGLEFLIYFQGNSAPDKSGLPSDRFSAERTGGSVSTLTIQRTQQEDSAVYLCASSLGGRSYEQYFGPGTRLTVT.

This clone came up a few times. The chain employs TRBV10-1 and TRBJ2-7, with D perhaps matching TRBD2 (5 bases). From germline, CDR1 is WNHNN and CDR2 SYGVQD (reference sequence). V shed 0 bases and J shed 5 bases, with 23 bases lying between them. CDR3 size: 18 residues. The CDR3 bases are TGCGCCAGCAGTGAGTCCCTAAGTCGTACAAGCGGTACTAACGAGCAGTACTTC. Its protein is CASSESLSRTSGTNEQYF.

The V and J genes are TRBV10-3 and TRBJ1-4; D is unresolved. Trimming removed 2 bases from V and 7 bases from J, with 17 bases in between. CDR1 and CDR2 from the germline V gene are ENHRY and SYGVKD. This CDR3 contains 16 residues. The CDR3 DNA reads as TGTGCCATCAGTGAGGGGAGTGTCTCGGCGGGTGAAAAACTGTTTTTT. It specifies CAISEGSVSAGEKLFF.

The chain carries TRBV28 and TRBJ2-4; 9 positions agree with TRBD1. Germline V lookup: CDR1 MDHEN, CDR2 SYDVKM. The CDR3 consists of 18 residues. V dropped 5 bases and J dropped 0; count of bases not matched to a gene: 11. The CDR3 nucleotides read TGTGCCAGCAGTCTTCCTCCCGGGACAGGGTTAGCCAAAAACATTCAGTACTTC. Amino acid sequence: CASSLPPGTGLAKNIQYF.

The V gene is TRBV27, the J gene TRBJ1-3; D might be TRBD1 (5 bases). CDR1 MNHEY and CDR2 SMNVEV come from the germline V gene (reference sequence). CDR3 size: 14 residues. V lost 4 bases and J 7 bases, leaving 14 bases between the germline ends. The CDR3 sequence: CASSSGQRLNTIYF. As DNA, the CDR3 is TGTGCCAGCAGTTCCGGACAACGGTTGAACACCATATATTTT.

The chain joins TRBV11-3 to TRBJ2-1; 11 positions match TRBD2. Losses at the gene ends were 3 bases for V and 8 bases for J; bases not matched to a gene: 6. Germline-derived CDR1 and CDR2 are SGHNT and YENEEA. CDR3 length: 15 residues. The CDR3: CASSFSGGAFDEQFF. The DNA of the CDR3 is TGTGCCAGCAGCTTTAGCGGGGGGGCCTTTGATGAGCAGTTCTTC.

This clone was observed a few times. The chain employs TRBV27 and TRBJ2-7; 7 bases agree with TRBD2. This CDR3 has 15 amino acids. V lost 0 bases to trimming and J lost 3 bases; unmatched junction nucleotides: 5. Germline CDR1 MNHEY, CDR2 SMNVEV (reference sequence). CDR3 coding DNA: TGTGCCAGCAGTTTATCGCGGGAGAAGTTCTACGAGCAGTACTTC. It encodes CASSLSREKFYEQYF.

This clone was observed a single time. The chain links TRBV30 to TRBJ2-4; tentatively, D is TRBD2 (6 bases). Per the germline V gene, CDR1 is GTSNPN and CDR2 is SVGIG (reference sequence). The CDR3 totals 13 residues. Trimming took 2 bases from V and 4 from J, leaving 9 bases between them. The chain's CDR3 is CAWSFSGKNIQYF. DNA of the CDR3: TGTGCCTGGAGTTTTAGCGGAAAAAACATTCAGTACTTC.

This clone was counted once. The CDR3 sequence is CASSPGQGPYNEQFF. CDR3 nucleotide sequence: TGTGCCAGCAGCCCGGGACAGGGCCCCTACAATGAGCAGTTCTTC. V gene TRBV2 combines with J gene TRBJ2-1, with 9 bases identical to TRBD1. V trimming: 6 bases; J trimming: 2 bases; junction bases outside the gene matches: 5. The CDR3 spans 15 residues. Germline V gives CDR1 SNHLY, CDR2 FYNNEI.